This T cell receptor (beta chain) originates from a study of PD-1 blockade in mismatch repair-deficient tumors (dated by TCRdb to 2015 to 2018). Notes on the research overall: Between late 2013 and late 2016, 86 consecutive patients with 12 mismatch repair-deficient cancer types, all previously treated and progressing, were enrolled in the trial. Tumor-associated T cell clones were tracked in the peripheral blood of patients responding to PD-1 blockade by deep sequencing of TCR CDR3 regions.

Here is what the overall study found, with its caveats: After pembrolizumab, tumor-resident clones, which were often undetectable in blood before treatment, expanded rapidly and then contracted, generally ahead of radiologic responses.

Libraries were prepared through the immunoSEQ multiplex PCR assay. TCRdb limited this immuneACCESS table to in-frame rearrangements with V and J called. A share of clones is missing; checked studies link under half to unresolved V genes, and the rest is unexplained. This sample lists 75,000 to 80,000 clones; 70% to 90% were detected once. The ten largest clones represent 5% to 6.5% of the sample. Mismatch repair deficiency was established in every enrolled patient by polymerase chain reaction or immunohistochemistry. TCR sequencing was carried out for three patients who responded to pembrolizumab therapy. Pembrolizumab PD-1 blockade was prospectively tested in advanced mismatch repair-deficient cancers, regardless of tissue of origin, in the phase II trial. Peripheral blood T cell samples were gathered serially, both before PD-1 blockade started and at multiple time points afterward. Blood sampling times were expressed in weeks after the first pembrolizumab dose.

Regarding this clone: Its antigen is unknown. No base quality values were provided; no much bigger clone lies one nucleotide off.

The V end gives up 5 bases and the J end 2 bases, leaving 12 bases in the junction not matched to a gene. From its cysteine to its phenylalanine, the CDR3 spans 17 amino acids. Solely the CDR3 DNA is kept, with 51 bases framed from the first base. CDR1 and CDR2 are read off the germline V gene (reference sequence) as LNHDA and SQIVND. This material consisted of peripheral blood, taken 44 weeks after starting pembrolizumab. The clonotype was recovered from an adult with mismatch repair-deficient cancer. The sequence is built from TRBV19 and TRBJ2-3; TRBD2 fits 8 bases in the junction. The bases read TGTGCCAGTAGTCCTGCCCCCCTGACTAGCGTCACAGATACGCAGTATTTT. This yields the protein CASSPAPLTSVTDTQYF.